A selection of T cell receptor beta chains follows, all from one sample in a study of blood T cell repertoires in COVID-19. Assay: immunoSEQ multiplex PCR; the TCRdb copy retains only in-frame clones and omits some. Here the sample spans 250,000 to 300,000 clones, approximately 91% being singletons. Sequenced input: PBMCs or T cells enriched from blood (not recorded which). The receptors were sampled from a woman between 40 and 50 years old with acute COVID-19. The CDR3 runs from the conserved cysteine through the conserved F or W. Fields, in order: J gene, V gene, CDR3 protein.

TRBJ1-5	TRBV28	CASSWGDRPSNQPQHF
TRBJ2-1	TRBV3-1/TRBV3-2	CASSPAGGPLNEQFF
TRBJ2-6	TRBV3-1/TRBV3-2	CASSQGTGANVLTF
TRBJ1-5	TRBV6-6	CASSSGFDQPQHF
TRBJ2-2	TRBV11-3	CASSFSGTGELFF
TRBJ2-2	TRBV29-1	CSVERGTGELFF
TRBJ1-5	TRBV15	CATRGGQRNQPQHF
TRBJ2-1	TRBV18	CASSPGTSGQEQFF
TRBJ2-5	TRBV14	CASSHKWVAAETQYF
TRBJ1-1	TRBV5-4	CASSSKDRSNTEAFF
TRBJ1-2	TRBV30	CAWSLGTGGSYGYTF
TRBJ2-1	TRBV9	CASSVDQGQLQFF
TRBJ1-2	TRBV24-1	CATSDSLILQGTEDYGYTF
TRBJ2-7	TRBV5-4	CASSPTLTPAYEQYF
TRBJ2-3	TRBV5-1	CASSLSTDTQYF
TRBJ2-1	TRBV5-1	CASSFIAVNEQFF
TRBJ2-7	TRBV5-1	CASSTSGSFHEQYF
TRBJ1-2	TRBV18	CASSPTGRSYTF
TRBJ2-7	TRBV6-1	CASREVTYEQYF
TRBJ1-2	TRBV7-2	CASSLGANYGYTF
TRBJ2-3	TRBV21-1	CASSPPRDRENTQYF
TRBJ1-2	TRBV5-6	CASSKRGGYTF
TRBJ1-1	TRBV3-1/TRBV3-2	CASSQVGQSEAFF
TRBJ2-4	TRBV28	CASSPSEGFSAKNIQYF
TRBJ1-3	TRBV3-1/TRBV3-2	CASTFQAGNTIYF
TRBJ1-5	TRBV7-2	CASSLGGLNQPQHF
TRBJ2-4	TRBV19	CASRPLGEGVAKNIQYF
TRBJ2-5	TRBV7-9	CASSYDPTSGGLVETQYF
TRBJ1-5	TRBV4-1	CASSQVRGTNSNQPQHF
TRBJ1-2	TRBV30	CAWYAGQGDGYTF
TRBJ1-4	TRBV3-1/TRBV3-2	CASSHASGGNEKLFF
TRBJ2-1	TRBV4-3	CASSQDGSGQGRNEQFF
TRBJ2-5	TRBV15	CATSRGGGRAAETQYF
TRBJ2-5	TRBV7-2	CASSPQAGQGIETQYF
TRBJ2-3	TRBV9	CASSVWGSGDTQYF
TRBJ1-4	TRBV20-1	CSASWDRGLTNEKLFF
TRBJ2-2	TRBV5-1	CASSSLFDTGELFF
TRBJ2-3	TRBV2	CASPRGNSTDTQYF
TRBJ1-2	TRBV5-8	CASSLYEGYTF
TRBJ1-6	TRBV7-2	CASSPGGVAQGTPLHF
TRBJ1-2	TRBV2	CASRGQPLYGYTF
TRBJ1-6	TRBV27	CASSPHRTGRNSPLHF
TRBJ1-4	TRBV6-5	CASLGGSLGEKLFF
TRBJ2-7	TRBV14	CASGRLSYEQYF
TRBJ2-3	TRBV7-2	CASSRRGRGPDTQYF
TRBJ2-3	TRBV2	CASTRLAGGTDTQYF
TRBJ2-1	TRBV6-6	CASSTGLAGTAQQFF
TRBJ1-1	TRBV7-3	CASSLAADNTEAFF
TRBJ2-7	TRBV19	CASSINGGDYEQYF
TRBJ2-1	TRBV21-1	CASSIGQVSSYNEQFF
TRBJ1-3	TRBV2	CASSGNTIYF
TRBJ1-5	TRBV19	CASSPRTGGSNQPQHF
TRBJ1-2	TRBV28	CASSKQGAPNYGYTF